This TCR beta chain emerged from a study of cytomegalovirus exposure and HLA in healthy donors. Study results and caveats: Cytomegalovirus-associated status was assigned to about 160 TCR beta chains. An apparent linkage of common viral pathogens to several of the most significant clusters emerged in a later analysis. TCR beta V- and J-gene trimming was later associated with a missense DCLRE1C variant. Differences between HLA loci emerged in a later analysis of TCR association rates, with DRB1 most and HLA-C fewest.

PCR employed 60 Vbeta and 13 Jbeta primers. The method was immunoSEQ multiplex PCR; TCRdb's version includes in-frame clones alone and lacks a portion of them. The data hold roughly 150,000 clones, with approximately 83% observed a single time. This CDR3 comprises 14 residues. Trimming took off 3 bases at V and 3 bases at J, with 10 bases between the two ends. Germline CDR1 KGHSH, CDR2 LQKENI. Of note for this clone: Antigen specificity is unknown.

This clonotype originated in a woman between 40 and 55 years old in good health and CMV-seronegative. The sample was PBMCs. This chain joins TRBV18 and TRBJ2-3; the D gene is possibly TRBD1 (5 bases). In DNA form, the CDR3 reads TGTGCCAGCTCACCGCAGGGAAGTACAGATACGCAGTATTTT. Translating it yields CASSPQGSTDTQYF.